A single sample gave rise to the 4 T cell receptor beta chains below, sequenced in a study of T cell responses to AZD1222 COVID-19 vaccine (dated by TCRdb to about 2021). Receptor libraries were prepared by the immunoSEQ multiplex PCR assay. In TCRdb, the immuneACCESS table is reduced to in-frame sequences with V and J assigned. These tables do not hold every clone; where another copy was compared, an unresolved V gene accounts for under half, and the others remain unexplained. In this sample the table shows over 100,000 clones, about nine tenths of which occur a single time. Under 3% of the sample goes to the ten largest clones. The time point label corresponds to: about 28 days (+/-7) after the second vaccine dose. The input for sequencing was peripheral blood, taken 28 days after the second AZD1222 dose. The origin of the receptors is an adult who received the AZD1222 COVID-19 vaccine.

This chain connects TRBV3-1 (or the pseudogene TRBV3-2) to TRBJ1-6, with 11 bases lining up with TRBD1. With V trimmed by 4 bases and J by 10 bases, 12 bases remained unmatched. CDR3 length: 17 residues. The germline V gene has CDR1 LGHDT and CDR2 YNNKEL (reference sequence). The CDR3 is CASSPNLFGQGASPLHF. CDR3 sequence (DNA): TGTGCCAGCAGCCCCAACTTATTCGGACAGGGGGCATCACCCCTCCACTTT.

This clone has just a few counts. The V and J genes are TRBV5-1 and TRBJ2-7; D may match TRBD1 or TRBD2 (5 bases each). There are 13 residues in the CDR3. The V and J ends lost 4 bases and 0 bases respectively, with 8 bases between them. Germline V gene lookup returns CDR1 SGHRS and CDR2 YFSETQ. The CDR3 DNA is TGCGCCAGCAGCGCAGGGAGCTCCTACGAGCAGTACTTC. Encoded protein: CASSAGSSYEQYF.

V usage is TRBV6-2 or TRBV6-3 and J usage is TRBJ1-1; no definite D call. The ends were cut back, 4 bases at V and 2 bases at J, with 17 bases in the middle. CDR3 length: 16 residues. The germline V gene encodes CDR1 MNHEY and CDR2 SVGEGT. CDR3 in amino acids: CASSSWVTRYNTEAFF. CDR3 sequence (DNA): TGTGCCAGCAGTTCATGGGTTACTAGGTACAACACTGAAGCTTTCTTT.

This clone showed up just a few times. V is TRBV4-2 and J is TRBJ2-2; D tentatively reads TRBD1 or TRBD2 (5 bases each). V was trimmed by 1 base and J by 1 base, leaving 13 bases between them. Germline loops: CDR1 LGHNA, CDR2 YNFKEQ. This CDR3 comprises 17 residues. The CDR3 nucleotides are TGTGCCAGCAGCCAAGCCCCGGGACCGTTGAACACCGGGGAGCTGTTTTTT. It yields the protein CASSQAPGPLNTGELFF.